This T cell receptor beta chain was obtained from a study of blood T cell repertoires in COVID-19. This clone appeared a single time. The length of the CDR3 is 16 residues. The germline V gene has CDR1 SGHRS and CDR2 YFSETQ. V lost 0 bases and J lost 1, with 11 bases in between. Per the study methods: Estimation of nucleated cell counts was performed using reference gene primer amplification. Produced via immunoSEQ multiplex PCR; TCRdb's table is partial and in-frame only. The V and J calls and clone size come from that table; D and trimming were worked out from the DNA. The sample has approximately 440,000 clones, 70% to 90% seen once.

The receptor was derived from a woman between 45 and 65 years old with COVID-19, enrolled during active disease. This chain uses TRBV5-1 with TRBJ2-1; a weak D match, TRBD1 (6 bases). The sample consisted of peripheral blood. The CDR3 loop reads CASSLGQGSSYNEQFF. The CDR3 region has the DNA TGCGCCAGCAGCTTGGGCCAGGGGTCATCCTACAATGAGCAGTTCTTC.